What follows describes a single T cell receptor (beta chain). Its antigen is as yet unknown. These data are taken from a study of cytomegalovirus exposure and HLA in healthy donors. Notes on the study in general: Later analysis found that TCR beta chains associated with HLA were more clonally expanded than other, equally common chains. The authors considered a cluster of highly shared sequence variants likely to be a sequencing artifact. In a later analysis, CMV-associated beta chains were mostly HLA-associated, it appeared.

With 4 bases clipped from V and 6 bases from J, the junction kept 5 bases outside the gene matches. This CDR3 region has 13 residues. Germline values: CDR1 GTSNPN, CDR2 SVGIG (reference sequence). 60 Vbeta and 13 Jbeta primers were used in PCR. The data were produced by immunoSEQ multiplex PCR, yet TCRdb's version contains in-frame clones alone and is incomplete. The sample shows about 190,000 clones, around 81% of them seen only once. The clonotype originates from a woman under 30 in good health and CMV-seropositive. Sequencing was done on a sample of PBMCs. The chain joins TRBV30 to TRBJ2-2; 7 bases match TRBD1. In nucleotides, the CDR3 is TGTGCCTGGAACAGACAGGGTCCCGGGGAGCTGTTTTTT. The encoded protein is CAWNRQGPGELFF. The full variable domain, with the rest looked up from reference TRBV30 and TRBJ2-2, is SQTIHQWPATLVQPVGSPLSLECTVEGTSNPNLYWYRQAAGRGLQLLFYSVGIGQISSEVPQNLSASRPQDRQFILSSKKLLLSDSGFYLCAWNRQGPGELFFGEGSRLTVL.